A selection of T cell receptor beta chains follows, all from one sample in a study of monozygotic twins with inflammatory bowel disease. Using the 5' RACE reads, TCRdb records one entry per CDR3 protein without DNA. The table lists more than 300,000 distinct CDR3 sequences, with less than 6.5% in the top ten. The specimen was blood. The receptors were sampled from a human donor with ulcerative colitis or Crohn's disease, or a healthy co-twin of an affected twin (not recorded which). Both conserved end residues are part of each CDR3.

j_call v_call cdr3_aa
TRBJ2-1 TRBV7-3 CASKSGTLGGEQFF
TRBJ2-1 TRBV7-3 CASSSGTGAGEQFF
TRBJ2-5 TRBV19 CASSFTTSGGQETQYF
TRBJ2-3 TRBV9 CASSVSNGYADTQYF
TRBJ2-1 TRBV7-2 CASSLGAGGFDEQFF
TRBJ2-1 TRBV5-6 CASSLRTGSRRNEQFF
TRBJ2-7 TRBV5-1 CASSLGAGQGSYEQYF
TRBJ1-6 TRBV30 CAWSRGGGANSPLHF
TRBJ1-5 TRBV7-2 CASSLGQNSGNQPQHF
TRBJ2-3 TRBV5-1 CASSYWSSTDTQYF
TRBJ2-2 TRBV5-4 CASSQGLAGGTGELFF
TRBJ2-5 TRBV20-1 CSAGNRVETQYF
TRBJ1-4 TRBV18 CASSLTRQATNEKLFF
TRBJ2-1 TRBV19 CASSMWDGPYNEQFF
TRBJ1-1 TRBV7-9 CASSYGQNPGGAFF
TRBJ2-7 TRBV28 CASRLTGPYEQYF
TRBJ2-1 TRBV12-3/TRBV12-4 CASSQLTGGYNEQFF
TRBJ2-5 TRBV20-1 CSGERQETQYF
TRBJ1-1 TRBV5-6 CASSLGPILEAFF
TRBJ2-7 TRBV9 CASSVDAAGVTYEQYF
TRBJ2-7 TRBV7-3 CASSPVGGSSSYEQYF
TRBJ2-7 TRBV5-1 CASRDPGQSYEQYF
TRBJ2-7 TRBV28 CASSSPSYEQYF
TRBJ2-1 TRBV28 CASSLSRSLKFF
TRBJ2-2 TRBV4-3 CASSTFGGPNTGELFF
TRBJ2-7 TRBV20-1 CSARDRDRLYEQYF
TRBJ1-5 TRBV19 CASRRGRFTNQPQHF
TRBJ2-2 TRBV7-6 CASSSLGVTTYPGELFF
TRBJ2-4 TRBV19 CASSSPRLRGKTKNIQYF
TRBJ2-7 TRBV29-1 CSVVLYVYEQYF
TRBJ2-5 TRBV20-1 CSVILTTSGRAETQYF
TRBJ1-6 TRBV6-5 CASSTRQAIPVLHF
TRBJ2-5 TRBV7-9 CASSTARDQETQYF
TRBJ2-1 TRBV7-9 CASSPGAGNEQFF
TRBJ2-3 TRBV29-1 CSVSPDRYTDTQYF
TRBJ1-6 TRBV18 CASSTGFSSPLHF
TRBJ1-4 TRBV5-5 CASMGQPSNEKLFF
TRBJ2-7 TRBV7-2 CASSLSGTVNEQYF
TRBJ2-7 TRBV7-2 CASSLRHEQYF
TRBJ2-7 TRBV28 CASTSSGTRAYEQYF
TRBJ1-1 TRBV12-3/TRBV12-4 CASGLAGSEGVRRSRFF
TRBJ2-7 TRBV27 CASSLSPTDERRYEQYF